This TCR beta chain was identified in a study of cytomegalovirus exposure and HLA in healthy donors. Germline V CDR1 and CDR2: SGHDT, YYEEEE. V lost 4 bases, J lost 7 bases, and 5 bases stayed unmatched. This CDR3 has 14 residues. The method was immunoSEQ multiplex PCR; TCRdb's version includes in-frame clones alone and lacks a portion of them. Here the sample spans a few hundred thousand clones, roughly 88% being singletons. Notes on the study in general: The study designated some 180 TCR beta chains cytomegalovirus-associated. It was reportedly the case that the classifier diagnosed cytomegalovirus status with high specificity and sensitivity. Generally TCR sequences proved uncommon, though certain public TCRs appeared in numerous donors.

The donors were members of the validation cohort, which comprised around 110 subjects and was separate from the first cohort of some 680 subjects. Worth noting for this clone: Its cognate antigen is unknown.

The V call is TRBV5-6, the J call TRBJ2-1; 10 nucleotides match TRBD1. This clonotype originated in a woman aged 30 to 39 in good health and CMV-seronegative. Sequencing was carried out using PBMCs. The CDR3 here is CASSPGTGANEQFF. DNA of the CDR3: TGTGCCAGCAGCCCCGGGACAGGGGCGAATGAGCAGTTCTTC.